Below, 3 T cell receptor beta chains from the same sample are listed, as sequenced in a study of T cell repertoires in cytomegalovirus infection. TCRdb passed the reads through MiXCR, listing each CDR3 protein once. Of around 440,000 distinct CDR3 sequences listed, around 11% are singletons. Sequencing was performed on PBMCs. Receptors were obtained from a human donor in good health (CMV status not recorded). Some clones in this sample may be carry-over from other donors' samples.

This clonotype was observed many times. The chain couples TRBV2 to TRBJ2-3, with 13 bases that match TRBD2. The CDR3 has 16 amino acids. In germline, CDR1 is SNHLY, CDR2 FYNNEI. J gave up 9 bases and V 6 bases, and 12 bases lay outside the gene matches. CDR3 residues: CASSHMTSGGKDTQYF. The CDR3 DNA reads TGTGCCAGCAGCCATATGACTAGCGGGGGGAAGGACACGCAGTATTTT.

This sequence joins TRBV9 and TRBJ2-6; TRBD1 is a possible D gene (5 bases). This CDR3 is 15 amino acids long. V lost 0 bases and J 2 bases, leaving 6 bases between the germline ends. The germline V gene has CDR1 SGDLS and CDR2 YYNGEE. CDR3 in DNA: TGTGCCAGCAGCGTAGCGACAGCTGGGGCCAACGTCCTGACTTTC. Protein: CASSVATAGANVLTF.

The chain employs TRBV3-1 and TRBJ2-5; TRBD2 is a possible D gene (6 bases). Deletions cut 0 bases from V and 0 bases from J, with 14 bases between. CDR3 length: 17 amino acids. Per germline, CDR1 LGHDT and CDR2 YNNKEL (reference sequence). The CDR3 loop reads CASSQDWASVYQETQYF. The CDR3 DNA reads as TGTGCCAGCAGCCAAGATTGGGCTAGCGTGTACCAAGAGACCCAGTACTTC.